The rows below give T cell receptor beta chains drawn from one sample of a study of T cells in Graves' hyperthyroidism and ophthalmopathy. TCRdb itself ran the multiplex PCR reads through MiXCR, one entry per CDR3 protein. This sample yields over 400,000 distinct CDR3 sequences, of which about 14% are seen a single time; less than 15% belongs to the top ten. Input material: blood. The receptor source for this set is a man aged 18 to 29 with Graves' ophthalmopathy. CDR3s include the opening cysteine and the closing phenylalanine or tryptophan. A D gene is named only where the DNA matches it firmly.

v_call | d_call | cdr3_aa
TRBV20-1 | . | CSARRVQGADTQYF
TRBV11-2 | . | CASSQSGRGGYPELFF
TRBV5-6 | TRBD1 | CASSLGTGQGITEAFF
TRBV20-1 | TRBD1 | CSARKDRGIGNTIYF
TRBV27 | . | CASSLSGGFNYGYTF
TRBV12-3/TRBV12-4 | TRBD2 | CASRMTSGSYEQYF
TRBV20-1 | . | CSAGGSADISDTQYF
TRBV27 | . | CASSPPGVRSYNEQFF
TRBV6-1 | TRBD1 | CASSPGTGPPGELFF
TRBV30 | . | CAWRRRDEQFF
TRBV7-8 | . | CASAGNGHGYTF
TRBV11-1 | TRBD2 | CASTSGLAGKEQYF
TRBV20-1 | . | CSASPGRIQPQHF